Following are 23 T cell receptor beta chains from one sample sequenced in a study of cytomegalovirus exposure and HLA in healthy donors listed by TCRdb under 2017. Libraries were built with the immunoSEQ multiplex PCR assay. For the multiplex PCR, a mixture combining 60 forward primers for TCR Vbeta segments and 13 reverse primers for TCR Jbeta segments was used. TCRdb provides this immuneACCESS table in a form limited to in-frame rearrangements. Some clones are lacking; in checked studies, under half of them reflect an unresolved V gene, and why the rest are absent is not known. Per the sample table, the count is about 100,000 clones. The ten most abundant clones make up just over 5.5% of the sample. The source material was PBMCs. The receptors were gathered from a girl aged 5 to 17 in good health and CMV-seropositive.

V usage is TRBV4-1 and J usage is TRBJ1-4; 7 bases align to TRBD1. The germline V gene has CDR1 MGHRA and CDR2 YSYEKL. V lost 8 bases and J lost 5; bases outside the gene matches: 11. The CDR3 spans 15 residues. CDR3 sequence: CASGPAGQRNEKLFF. The DNA of the CDR3 is TGCGCCAGCGGACCCGCGGGACAGAGGAATGAAAAACTGTTTTTT.

V and J are TRBV18 and TRBJ2-5; 9 nucleotides agree with TRBD1. V was clipped by 0 bases and J by 5 bases; unmatched bases: 7. CDR3 size: 16 residues. Germline V gene data show CDR1 as KGHSH and CDR2 as LQKENI. Here the CDR3 DNA reads TGTGCCAGCTCACCACCCTCTGGGACAGGGTTTGAGACCCAGTACTTC. Translation: CASSPPSGTGFETQYF.

The genes are TRBV4-1 and TRBJ1-2, with no clear D. V lost 4 bases and J lost 3, with 9 bases in between. This CDR3 contains 13 residues. Germline-derived CDR1 and CDR2 are MGHRA and YSYEKL. The CDR3: CASSPQAYYGYTF. The CDR3 DNA follows: TGCGCCAGCAGCCCTCAAGCGTACTATGGCTACACCTTC.

The CDR3 DNA is TGCAGCGTTAACGACAGGGCGAATACCTACAATGAGCAGTTCTTC. Protein sequence: CSVNDRANTYNEQFF. The rearrangement uses TRBV29-1 and TRBJ2-1; 7 bases align to TRBD1. Germline assignment: CDR1 SQVTM and CDR2 ANQGSEA. This CDR3 contains 15 residues. V shed 5 bases, J shed 2 bases, and the junction held 9 bases outside the gene matches.

CDR3 in amino acids: CASSEGTGDEQYF. The CDR3 region has the DNA TGTGCCAGCAGTGAAGGGACAGGGGACGAGCAGTACTTC. This chain connects TRBV6-1 to TRBJ2-7, with 9 bases fitting TRBD1. J lost 5 bases, V lost 1 base, and 0 bases had no gene match. The length of the CDR3 is 13 residues. CDR1 and CDR2 from the germline V gene are MNHNS and SASEGT.

Comment on this clone: Other DNA sequences in this sample translate to the same CDR3. V and J are TRBV18 and TRBJ1-5; D is unresolved. CDR3 length: 14 residues. Germline values: CDR1 KGHSH, CDR2 LQKENI. V gave up 0 bases and J gave up 1 base, with 4 bases separating them. CDR3: CASSPPGSNQPQHF. The CDR3 region has the DNA TGTGCCAGCTCACCACCTGGCAGCAATCAGCCCCAGCATTTT.

Turning to this clone: The sample carries other DNA sequences with the same CDR3. CDR3 sequence (DNA): TGTGCCAGCAGCCCAACAGGGCTTTCACCCCTCCACTTT. This translates into CASSPTGLSPLHF. The chain recombines TRBV14 with TRBJ1-6; possible D gene TRBD1, 6 bases. This CDR3 is 13 amino acids long. The ends were cut back, 4 bases at V and 9 bases at J, with 10 bases in the middle. The germline V gene has CDR1 SGHDN and CDR2 FVKESK.

For this clone: An end of the junction does not agree with germline; a read error may underlie this. The V and J genes are TRBV30 and TRBJ2-4; D possibly corresponds to TRBD1 (6 bases). The CDR3 is 15 amino acids. Germline V gene data show CDR1 as GTSNPN and CDR2 as SVGIG (reference sequence). The CDR3 loop reads CAGSVQGPTKNIQYF. The CDR3 DNA is TGTGCCGGGAGTGTACAGGGACCCACCAAAAACATTCAGTACTTC.

This chain links TRBV7-9 with TRBJ2-3; D unresolved. The CDR3 loop spans 17 amino acids. V dropped 2 bases and J dropped 0 bases, with 15 bases sitting between them. Germline loops: CDR1 SEHNR, CDR2 FQNEAQ (reference sequence). The CDR3, as DNA: TGTGCCAGCAGCTTACCTCTGGTGAGGCATAGCACAGATACGCAGTATTTT. It translates to CASSLPLVRHSTDTQYF.

The chain joins TRBV6-1 to TRBJ2-2; 7 positions match TRBD1. The germline V gene encodes CDR1 MNHNS and CDR2 SASEGT. V was clipped by 7 bases and J by 7 bases; unmatched bases: 12. This CDR3 spans 15 amino acids. The CDR3, as DNA: TGTGCCAGCACGCTGACAGGGAGTGGCAGCGGGGAGCTGTTTTTT. Translating it yields CASTLTGSGSGELFF.

As for this clone: A read error may produce the germline difference seen at one junction end. The CDR3, as DNA: TGCAGCGCCAACGTTGGGGGGGCGCCTGTTACTGAAGATTTCTTT. Amino acids: CSANVGGAPVTEDFF. The chain combines TRBV29-1 with TRBJ1-1, with D possibly matching TRBD1 (6 bases). The CDR3 is 15 amino acids. Germline V CDR1 and CDR2: SQVTM, ANQGSEA.

The rearrangement uses TRBV6-5 and TRBJ2-1, with 9 bases that match TRBD2. This CDR3 region has 15 residues. CDR1 and CDR2 from the germline V gene are MNHEY and SVGAGI. V trimming: 0 bases; J trimming: 7 bases; junction bases outside the gene matches: 4. The CDR3 region has the DNA TGTGCCAGCAGTTACTCAGCGGGGGGAAGAAATGAGCAGTTCTTC. Translating gives CASSYSAGGRNEQFF.

The rearrangement links TRBV10-1 to TRBJ2-7; the match to TRBD1 covers 11 bases. CDR3 length equals 15 residues. V lost 2 bases, J lost 7 bases, and 7 bases stayed unmatched. Per germline, CDR1 WNHNN and CDR2 SYGVQD (reference sequence). The CDR3 sequence is CASSETRTGGAEQYV. The CDR3 DNA sequence: TGCGCCAGCAGTGAGACAAGGACAGGGGGCGCGGAGCAGTACGTC.

The chain employs TRBV6-1 and TRBJ1-1; no firm D call. The CDR3 has 9 amino acids. From germline, CDR1 is MNHNS and CDR2 SASEGT. V shed 5 bases and J shed 7 bases, with 2 bases lying between them. The CDR3 protein is CASSHEAFF. The CDR3 nucleotides read TGTGCCAGCAGTCATGAAGCTTTCTTT.

V is TRBV6-5 and J is TRBJ1-1; no clear D. CDR3 length equals 16 residues. Trimming cost V 0 bases and J 1 base, with 12 bases left between them. In germline, CDR1 is MNHEY, CDR2 SVGAGI. Here the CDR3 reads CASSYSSSGWNTEAFF. The CDR3 DNA reads TGTGCCAGCAGTTACTCGAGCTCCGGGTGGAACACTGAAGCTTTCTTT.

V gene TRBV7-2 combines with J gene TRBJ1-1; 7 nucleotides line up with TRBD1. After removal of 2 bases from V and 5 bases from J, the junction contained 2 bases not matched to a gene. Germline V CDR1 and CDR2: SGHTA, FQGNSA. There are 13 residues in the CDR3. This CDR3 is CASSLLTGTEAFF. The CDR3 DNA follows: TGTGCCAGCAGCTTATTGACAGGGACTGAAGCTTTCTTT.

Comments on this clone: The same CDR3 can be traced to other DNA sequences in this sample. V and J are TRBV4-1 and TRBJ1-6, with D possibly matching TRBD1 (6 bases). From germline, CDR1 is MGHRA and CDR2 YSYEKL. The CDR3 sequence is 16 residues long. Trimming removed 4 bases from V and 10 bases from J, with 20 bases in between. The CDR3 is CASSLEAGVSESPLHF. The CDR3 nucleotides read TGCGCCAGCAGCCTCGAGGCAGGGGTTTCCGAATCACCCCTCCACTTT.

The rearrangement links TRBV6-5 to TRBJ1-5; no clear D gene. From germline, CDR1 is MNHEY and CDR2 SVGAGI. The CDR3 contains 14 residues. The V and J ends lost 0 bases and 1 base respectively, with 4 bases between them. The CDR3 coding sequence is TGTGCCAGCAGTTACTCCAGAAGCAATCAGCCCCAGCATTTT. It translates to CASSYSRSNQPQHF.

The chain carries TRBV11-2 and TRBJ2-3; D gene unclear. CDR3 length equals 13 residues. In germline, CDR1 is SGHAT, CDR2 FQNNGV. V shed 0 bases and J shed 5 bases, with 6 bases lying between them. The DNA for the CDR3 is TGTGCCAGCAGCTTAGAACCCGGAGATACGCAGTATTTT. Translation: CASSLEPGDTQYF.

The chain employs TRBV13 and TRBJ2-2, with D uncertain. CDR1 and CDR2 from the germline V gene are PRHDT and FYEKMQ (reference sequence). V dropped 2 bases and J dropped 4 bases, with 14 bases sitting between them. The CDR3 sequence is 16 residues long. The CDR3 protein is CASSLRLDRSTGELFF. CDR3 nucleotides: TGTGCCAGCAGCTTAAGACTCGACCGGAGCACCGGGGAGCTGTTTTTT.

The CDR3 DNA reads as TGTGCCAGCTCCCCCGGACGGGGAGCTAACTATGGCTACACCTTC. This gives the protein CASSPGRGANYGYTF. The genes are TRBV13 and TRBJ1-2; no definite D call. V lost 8 bases and J lost 0, with 16 bases in between. Germline lookup yields CDR1 PRHDT and CDR2 FYEKMQ (reference sequence). The CDR3 runs 15 residues.

The CDR3 here is CASSAGGGEAFF. The DNA for the CDR3 is TGTGCCAGCAGTGCCGGGGGGGGTGAAGCTTTCTTT. The gene calls are TRBV2 and TRBJ1-1, with a weak D call TRBD1 (5 bases). Germline V gives CDR1 SNHLY, CDR2 FYNNEI. Trimming shortened V by 4 bases and J by 7 bases, and 10 bases separated the two germline ends. The CDR3 runs 12 residues.

The V call is TRBV7-2, the J call TRBJ1-4; 7 positions match TRBD1. Germline loops: CDR1 SGHTA, CDR2 FQGNSA. CDR3 size: 17 residues. J lost 0 bases, V lost 3 bases, and 7 bases had no gene match. In DNA form, the CDR3 reads TGTGCCAGCAGCTTCCATGGACAGGTTGCAACTAATGAAAAACTGTTTTTT. Protein: CASSFHGQVATNEKLFF.